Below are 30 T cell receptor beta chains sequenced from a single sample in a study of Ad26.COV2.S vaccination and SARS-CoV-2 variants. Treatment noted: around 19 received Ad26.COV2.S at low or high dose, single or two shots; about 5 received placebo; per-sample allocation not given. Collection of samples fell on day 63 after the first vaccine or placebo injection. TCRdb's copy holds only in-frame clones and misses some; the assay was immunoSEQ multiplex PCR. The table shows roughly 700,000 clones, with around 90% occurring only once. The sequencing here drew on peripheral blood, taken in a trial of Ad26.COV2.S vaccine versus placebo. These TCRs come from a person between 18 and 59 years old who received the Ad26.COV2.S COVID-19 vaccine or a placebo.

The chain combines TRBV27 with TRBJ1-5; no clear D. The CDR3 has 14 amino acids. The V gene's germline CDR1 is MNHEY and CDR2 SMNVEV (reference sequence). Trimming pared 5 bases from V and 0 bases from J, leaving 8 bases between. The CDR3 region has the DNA TGTGCCAGCAGTCCCGACTATAGCAATCAGCCCCAGCATTTT. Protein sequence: CASSPDYSNQPQHF.

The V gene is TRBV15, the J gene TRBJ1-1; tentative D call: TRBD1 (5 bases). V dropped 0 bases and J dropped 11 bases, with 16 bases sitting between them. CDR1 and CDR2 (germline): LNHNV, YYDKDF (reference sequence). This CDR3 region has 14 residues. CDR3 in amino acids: CATSRDYGPGGAFF. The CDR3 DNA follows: TGTGCCACCAGCAGAGATTATGGACCTGGGGGGGCTTTCTTT. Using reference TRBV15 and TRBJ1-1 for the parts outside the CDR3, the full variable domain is DAMVIQNPRYQVTQFGKPVTLSCSQTLNHNVMYWYQQKSSQAPKLLFHYYDKDFNNEADTPDNFQSRRPNTSFCFLDIRSPGLGDTAMYLCATSRDYGPGGAFFGQGTRLTVV.

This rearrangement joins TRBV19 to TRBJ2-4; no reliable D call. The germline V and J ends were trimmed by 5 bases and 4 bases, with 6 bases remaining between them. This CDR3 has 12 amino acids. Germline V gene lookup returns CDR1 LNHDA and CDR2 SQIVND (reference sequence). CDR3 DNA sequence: TGTGCCAGTAGTTGGCAGAAAAACATTCAGTACTTC. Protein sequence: CASSWQKNIQYF.

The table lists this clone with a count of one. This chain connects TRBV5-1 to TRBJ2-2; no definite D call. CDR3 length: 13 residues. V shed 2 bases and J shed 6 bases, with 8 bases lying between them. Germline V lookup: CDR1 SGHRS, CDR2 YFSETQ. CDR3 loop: CASSFLGSGELFF. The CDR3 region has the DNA TGCGCCAGCAGCTTCCTCGGGTCCGGGGAGCTGTTTTTT.

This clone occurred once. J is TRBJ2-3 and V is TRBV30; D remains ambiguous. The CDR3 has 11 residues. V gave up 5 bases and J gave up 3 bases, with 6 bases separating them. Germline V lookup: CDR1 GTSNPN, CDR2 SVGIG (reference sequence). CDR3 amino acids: CAWYYTDTQYF. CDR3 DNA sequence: TGTGCCTGGTATTATACAGATACGCAGTATTTT.

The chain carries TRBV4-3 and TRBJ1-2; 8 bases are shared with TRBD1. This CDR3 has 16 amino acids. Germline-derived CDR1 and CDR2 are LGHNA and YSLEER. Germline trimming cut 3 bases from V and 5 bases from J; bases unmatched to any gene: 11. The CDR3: CASSQDRDRPDYGYTF. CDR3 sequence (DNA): TGCGCCAGCAGCCAGGACCGGGACAGGCCAGATTATGGCTACACCTTC.

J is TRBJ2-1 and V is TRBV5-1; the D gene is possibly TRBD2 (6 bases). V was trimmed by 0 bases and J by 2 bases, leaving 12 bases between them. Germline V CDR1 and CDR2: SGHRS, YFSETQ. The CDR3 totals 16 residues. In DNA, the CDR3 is TGCGCCAGCAGCTTGGTAGGACTAACTGCCTACAATGAGCAGTTCTTC. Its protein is CASSLVGLTAYNEQFF.

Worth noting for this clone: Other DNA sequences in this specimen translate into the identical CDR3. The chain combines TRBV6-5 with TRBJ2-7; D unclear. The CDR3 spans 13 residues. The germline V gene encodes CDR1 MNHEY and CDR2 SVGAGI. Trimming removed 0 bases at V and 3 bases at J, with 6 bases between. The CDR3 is CASSYSAGYEQYF. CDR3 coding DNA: TGTGCCAGCAGTTACTCGGCAGGCTACGAGCAGTACTTC.

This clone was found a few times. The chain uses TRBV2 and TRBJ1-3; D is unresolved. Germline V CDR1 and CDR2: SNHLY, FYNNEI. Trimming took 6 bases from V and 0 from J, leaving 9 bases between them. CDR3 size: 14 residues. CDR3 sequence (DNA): TGTGCCAGCAGCCCACGGGGCTCTGGAAACACCATATATTTT. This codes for CASSPRGSGNTIYF.

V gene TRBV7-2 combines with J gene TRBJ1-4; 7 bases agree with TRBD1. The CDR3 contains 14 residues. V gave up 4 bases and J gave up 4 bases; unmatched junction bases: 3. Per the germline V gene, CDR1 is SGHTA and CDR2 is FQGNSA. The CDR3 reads CASSSGTVNEKLFF. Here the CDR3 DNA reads TGTGCCAGCAGCTCCGGGACAGTTAATGAAAAACTGTTTTTT.

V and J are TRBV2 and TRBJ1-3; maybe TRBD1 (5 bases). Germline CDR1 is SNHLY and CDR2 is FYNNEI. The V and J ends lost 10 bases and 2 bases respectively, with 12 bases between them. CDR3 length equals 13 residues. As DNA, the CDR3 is TGTGCCACGGGGGAGGGAACTGGAAACACCATATATTTT. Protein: CATGEGTGNTIYF.

The CDR3 DNA reads as TGTGCCACCAGTGATCCGCAGGACAGGCAAGAGACCCAGTACTTC. Its translation is CATSDPQDRQETQYF. The chain has TRBV24-1 and TRBJ2-5; 7 bases align to TRBD1. This CDR3 region has 15 residues. Germline lookup yields CDR1 KGHDR and CDR2 SFDVKD. Trimming at V came to 3 bases and at J to 2 bases, leaving 5 bases not matched to a gene.

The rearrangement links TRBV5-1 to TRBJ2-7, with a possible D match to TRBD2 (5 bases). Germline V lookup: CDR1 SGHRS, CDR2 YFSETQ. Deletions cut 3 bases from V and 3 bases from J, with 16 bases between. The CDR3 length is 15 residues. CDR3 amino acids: CASSSGRSLNYEQYF. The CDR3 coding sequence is TGCGCCAGCAGCTCGGGAAGGAGCCTGAACTACGAGCAGTACTTC.

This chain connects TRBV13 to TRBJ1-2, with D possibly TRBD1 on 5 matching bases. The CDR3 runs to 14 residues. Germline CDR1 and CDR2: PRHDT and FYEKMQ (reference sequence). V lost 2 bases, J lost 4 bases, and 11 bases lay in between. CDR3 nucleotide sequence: TGTGCCAGCAGCTTATACCAGGGTGGCTATGGCTACACCTTC. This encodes CASSLYQGGYGYTF. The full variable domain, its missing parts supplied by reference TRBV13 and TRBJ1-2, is AAGVIQSPRHLIKEKRETATLKCYPIPRHDTVYWYQQGPGQDPQFLISFYEKMQSDKGSIPDRFSAQQFSDYHSELNMSSLELGDSALYFCASSLYQGGYGYTFGSGTRLTVV.

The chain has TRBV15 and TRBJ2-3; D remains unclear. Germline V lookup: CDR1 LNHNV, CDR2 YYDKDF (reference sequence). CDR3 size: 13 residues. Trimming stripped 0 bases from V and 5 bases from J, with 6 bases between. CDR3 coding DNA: TGTGCCACCAGCAGAGATCGAATAGATACGCAGTATTTT. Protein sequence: CATSRDRIDTQYF.

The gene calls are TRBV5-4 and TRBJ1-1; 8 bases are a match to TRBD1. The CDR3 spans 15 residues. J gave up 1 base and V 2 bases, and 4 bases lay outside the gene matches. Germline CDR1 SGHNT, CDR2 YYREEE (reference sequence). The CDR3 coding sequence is TGTGCCAGCAGCTTAGGGACAGGTGGGAACACTGAAGCTTTCTTT. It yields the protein CASSLGTGGNTEAFF.

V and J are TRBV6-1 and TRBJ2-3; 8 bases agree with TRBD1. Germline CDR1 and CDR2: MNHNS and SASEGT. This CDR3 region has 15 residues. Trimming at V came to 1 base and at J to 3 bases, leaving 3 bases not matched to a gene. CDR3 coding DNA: TGTGCCAGCAGTGAAGGACAGGGGCGGACAGATACGCAGTATTTT. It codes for CASSEGQGRTDTQYF.

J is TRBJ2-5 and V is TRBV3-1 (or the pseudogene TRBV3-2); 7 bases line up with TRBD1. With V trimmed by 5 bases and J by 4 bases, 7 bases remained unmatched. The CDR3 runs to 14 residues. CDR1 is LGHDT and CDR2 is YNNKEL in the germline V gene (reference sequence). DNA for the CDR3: TGTGCCAGCAGCTTACAGGGGTTCGGAGAGACCCAGTACTTC. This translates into CASSLQGFGETQYF.

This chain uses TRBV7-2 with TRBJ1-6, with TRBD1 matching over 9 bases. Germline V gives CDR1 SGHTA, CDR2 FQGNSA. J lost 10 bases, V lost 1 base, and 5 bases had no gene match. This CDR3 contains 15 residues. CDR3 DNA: TGTGCCAGCAGCTTAGAGACAGGGGGTAGGTCACCCCTCCACTTT. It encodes CASSLETGGRSPLHF.

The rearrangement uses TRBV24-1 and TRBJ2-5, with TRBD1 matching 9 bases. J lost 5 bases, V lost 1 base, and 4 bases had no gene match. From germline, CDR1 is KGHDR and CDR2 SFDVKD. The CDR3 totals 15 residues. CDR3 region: CATSDFTGGYETQYF. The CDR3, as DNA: TGTGCCACCAGTGATTTTACAGGGGGCTATGAGACCCAGTACTTC.

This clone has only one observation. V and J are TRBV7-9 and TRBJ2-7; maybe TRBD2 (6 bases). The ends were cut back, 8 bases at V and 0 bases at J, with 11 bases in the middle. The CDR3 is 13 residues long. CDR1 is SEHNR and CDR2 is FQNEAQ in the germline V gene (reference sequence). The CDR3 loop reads CASGGMGSYEQYF. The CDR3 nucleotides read TGTGCCAGCGGAGGGATGGGCTCCTACGAGCAGTACTTC.

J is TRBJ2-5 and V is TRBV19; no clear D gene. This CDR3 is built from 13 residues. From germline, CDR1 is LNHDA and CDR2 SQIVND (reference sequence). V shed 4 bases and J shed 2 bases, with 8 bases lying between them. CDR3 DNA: TGTGCCAGTAGTAGGTGGATTCAAGAGACCCAGTACTTC. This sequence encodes CASSRWIQETQYF.

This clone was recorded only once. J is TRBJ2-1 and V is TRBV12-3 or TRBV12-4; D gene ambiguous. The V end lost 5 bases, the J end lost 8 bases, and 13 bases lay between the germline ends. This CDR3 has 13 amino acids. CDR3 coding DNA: TGTGCCAGCAGTCTGGGAAATCGGGATGAGCAGTTCTTC. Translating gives CASSLGNRDEQFF.

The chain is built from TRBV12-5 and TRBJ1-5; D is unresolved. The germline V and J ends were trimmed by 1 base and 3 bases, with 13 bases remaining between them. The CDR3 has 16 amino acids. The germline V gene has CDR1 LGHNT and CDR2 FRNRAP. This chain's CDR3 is CASGLAEVGHNQPQHF. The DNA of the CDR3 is TGTGCTAGTGGTTTGGCAGAGGTCGGGCACAATCAGCCCCAGCATTTT.

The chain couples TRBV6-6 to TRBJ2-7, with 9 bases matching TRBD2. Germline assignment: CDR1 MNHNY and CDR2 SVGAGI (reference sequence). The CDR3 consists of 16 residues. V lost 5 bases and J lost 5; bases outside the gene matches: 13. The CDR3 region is CASSILVLAGIDEQYF. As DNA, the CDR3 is TGTGCCAGCAGTATACTTGTGCTAGCGGGAATCGACGAGCAGTACTTC.

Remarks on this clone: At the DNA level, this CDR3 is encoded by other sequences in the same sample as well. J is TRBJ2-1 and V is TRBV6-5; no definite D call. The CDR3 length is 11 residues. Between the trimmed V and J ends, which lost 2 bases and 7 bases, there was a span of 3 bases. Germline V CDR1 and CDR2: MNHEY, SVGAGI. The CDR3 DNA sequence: TGTGCCAGCAGTTACCGAAATGAGCAGTTCTTC. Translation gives CASSYRNEQFF.

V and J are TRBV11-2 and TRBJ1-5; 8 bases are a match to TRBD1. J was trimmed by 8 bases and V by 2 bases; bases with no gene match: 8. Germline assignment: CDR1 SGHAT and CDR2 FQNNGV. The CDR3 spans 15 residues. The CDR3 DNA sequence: TGTGCCAGCAGCTTAAACTCAGGGGGCGAGGAGCCCCAGCATTTT. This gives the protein CASSLNSGGEEPQHF.

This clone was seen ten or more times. CDR3 amino acids: CASSQGETGGNTAQHF. CDR3 sequence (DNA): TGTGCCAGCAGCCAAGGCGAAACAGGCGGAAATACAGCCCAGCATTTT. This chain uses TRBV4-2 with TRBJ1-5; D perhaps matches TRBD1 (5 bases). The CDR3 spans 16 residues. V was clipped by 1 base and J by 11 bases, with 21 bases between them. Germline CDR1 reads LGHNA; CDR2 reads YNFKEQ.

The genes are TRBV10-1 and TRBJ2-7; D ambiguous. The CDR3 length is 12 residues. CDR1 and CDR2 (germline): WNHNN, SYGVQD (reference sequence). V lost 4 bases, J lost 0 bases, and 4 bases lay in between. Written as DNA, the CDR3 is TGCGCCAGCAGTGCTAACTCCTACGAGCAGTACTTC. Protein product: CASSANSYEQYF.

The CDR3 loop reads CASSSKGTASEAFF. In DNA, the CDR3 is TGTGCCAGCTCATCGAAGGGGACAGCTAGTGAAGCTTTCTTT. The rearrangement links TRBV18 to TRBJ1-1, with 7 bases aligning to TRBD1. CDR3 length: 14 amino acids. CDR1 KGHSH and CDR2 LQKENI come from the germline V gene. With 5 bases clipped from V and 7 bases from J, the junction kept 10 bases outside the gene matches.